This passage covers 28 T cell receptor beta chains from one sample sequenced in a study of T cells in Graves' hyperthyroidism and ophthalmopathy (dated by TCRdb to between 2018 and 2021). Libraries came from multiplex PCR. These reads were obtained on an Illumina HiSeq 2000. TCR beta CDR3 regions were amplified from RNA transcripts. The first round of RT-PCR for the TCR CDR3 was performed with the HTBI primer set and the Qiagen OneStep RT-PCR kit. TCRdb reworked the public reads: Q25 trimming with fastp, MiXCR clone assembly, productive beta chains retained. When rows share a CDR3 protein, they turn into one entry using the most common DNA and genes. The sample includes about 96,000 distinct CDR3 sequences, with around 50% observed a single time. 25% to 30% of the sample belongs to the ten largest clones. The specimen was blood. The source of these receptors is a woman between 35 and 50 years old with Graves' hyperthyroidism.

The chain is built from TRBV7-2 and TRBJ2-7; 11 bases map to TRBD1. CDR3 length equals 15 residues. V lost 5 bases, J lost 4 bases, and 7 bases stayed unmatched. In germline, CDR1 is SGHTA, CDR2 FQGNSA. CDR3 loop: CASSTPGQGGYEQYF. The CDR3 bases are TGTGCCAGCAGCACCCCGGGACAGGGGGGGTACGAGCAGTACTTC.

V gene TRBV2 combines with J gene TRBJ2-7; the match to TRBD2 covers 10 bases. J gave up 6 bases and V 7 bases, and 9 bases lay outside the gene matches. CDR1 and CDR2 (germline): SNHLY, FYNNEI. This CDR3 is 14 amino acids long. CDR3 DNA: TGTGCCAGCACCGGGACTAGCGTAACAGGCGAGCAGTACTTC. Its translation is CASTGTSVTGEQYF.

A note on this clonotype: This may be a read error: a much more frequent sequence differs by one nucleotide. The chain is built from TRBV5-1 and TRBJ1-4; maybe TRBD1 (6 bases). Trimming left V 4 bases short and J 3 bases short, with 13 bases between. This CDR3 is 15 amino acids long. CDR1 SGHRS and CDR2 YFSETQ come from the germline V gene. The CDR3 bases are TGCGCCAGCAGCCTAGATGGACAGCCTAATGAAAAACTGTTTTTT. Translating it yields CASSLDGQPNEKLFF.

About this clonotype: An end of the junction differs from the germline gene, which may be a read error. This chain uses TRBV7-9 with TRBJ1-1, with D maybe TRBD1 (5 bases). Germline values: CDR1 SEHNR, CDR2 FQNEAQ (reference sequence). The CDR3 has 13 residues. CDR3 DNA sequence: TGTGCCAGCAGCTCAGCGAGGGGCACTGAAGCTCTCTTT. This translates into CASSSARGTEALF.

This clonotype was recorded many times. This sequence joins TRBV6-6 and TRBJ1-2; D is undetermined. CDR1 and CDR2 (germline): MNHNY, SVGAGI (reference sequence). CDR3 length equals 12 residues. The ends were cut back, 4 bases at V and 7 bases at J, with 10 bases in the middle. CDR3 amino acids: CASSLDATGYTF. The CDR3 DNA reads TGTGCCAGCAGTTTGGACGCGACTGGCTACACCTTC.

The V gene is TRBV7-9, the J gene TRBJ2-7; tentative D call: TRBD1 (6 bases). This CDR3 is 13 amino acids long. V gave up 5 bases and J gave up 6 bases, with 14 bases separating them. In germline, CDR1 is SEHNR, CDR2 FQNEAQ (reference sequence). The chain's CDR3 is CASSRTGMGEQYF. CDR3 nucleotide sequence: TGTGCCAGCAGCCGAACAGGGATGGGCGAGCAGTACTTC.

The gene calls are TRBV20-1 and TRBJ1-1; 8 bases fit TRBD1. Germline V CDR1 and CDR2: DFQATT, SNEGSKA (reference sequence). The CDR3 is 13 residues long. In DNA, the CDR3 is TGCAGGGGACGGACAGGGCGAAACACTGAAGCTTTCTTT. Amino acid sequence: CRGRTGRNTEAFF.

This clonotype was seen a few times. The CDR3, as DNA: TGTGCCAGCAGATCCATCCTCCAGGGTGCCGGGGCCGGGGGCTACGAGCAGTACTTC. Translated, it gives CASRSILQGAGAGGYEQYF. The V gene is TRBV2, the J gene TRBJ2-7, with D possibly matching TRBD2 (6 bases). Trimming removed 6 bases from V and 3 bases from J, with 30 bases in between. Germline V CDR1 and CDR2: SNHLY, FYNNEI. This CDR3 region has 19 residues.

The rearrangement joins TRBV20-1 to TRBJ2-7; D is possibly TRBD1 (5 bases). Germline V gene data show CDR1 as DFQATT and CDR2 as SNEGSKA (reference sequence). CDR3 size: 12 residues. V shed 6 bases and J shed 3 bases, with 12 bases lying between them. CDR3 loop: CSASPGFYEQYF. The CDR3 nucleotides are TGCAGTGCGAGCCCAGGGTTCTACGAGCAGTACTTC.

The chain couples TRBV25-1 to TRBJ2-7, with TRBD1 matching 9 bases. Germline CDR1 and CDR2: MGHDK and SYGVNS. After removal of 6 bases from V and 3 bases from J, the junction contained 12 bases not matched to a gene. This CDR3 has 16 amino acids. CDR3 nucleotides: TGTGCCAGCAGCCCCCTCGGGACAGGGCCCCTCTACGAGCAGTACTTC. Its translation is CASSPLGTGPLYEQYF.

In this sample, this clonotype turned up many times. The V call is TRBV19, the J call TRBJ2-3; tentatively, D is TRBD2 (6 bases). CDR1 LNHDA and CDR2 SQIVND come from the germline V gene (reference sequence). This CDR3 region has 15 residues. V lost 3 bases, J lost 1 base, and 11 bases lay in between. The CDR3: CASSMTASGTDTQYF. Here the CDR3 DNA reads TGTGCCAGTAGTATGACGGCTAGCGGCACAGATACGCAGTATTTT.

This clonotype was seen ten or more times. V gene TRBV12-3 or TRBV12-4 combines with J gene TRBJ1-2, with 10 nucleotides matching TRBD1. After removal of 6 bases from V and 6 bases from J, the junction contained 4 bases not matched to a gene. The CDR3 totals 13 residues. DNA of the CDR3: TGTGCCAGCAGACCGACAGGGGGCCATGGCTACACCTTC. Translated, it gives CASRPTGGHGYTF.

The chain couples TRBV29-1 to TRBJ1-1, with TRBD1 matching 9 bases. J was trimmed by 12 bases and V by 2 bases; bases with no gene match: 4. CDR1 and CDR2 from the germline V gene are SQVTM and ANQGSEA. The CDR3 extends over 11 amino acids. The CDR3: CSVERDRATFF. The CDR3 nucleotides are TGCAGCGTTGAACGGGACAGGGCAACTTTCTTT.

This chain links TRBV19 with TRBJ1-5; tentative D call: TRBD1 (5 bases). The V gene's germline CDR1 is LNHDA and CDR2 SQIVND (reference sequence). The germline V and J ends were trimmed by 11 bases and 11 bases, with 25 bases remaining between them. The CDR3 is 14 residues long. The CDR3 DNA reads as TGTGCCGTGAGGGGAGGGGACGATTGGGAGACCCAGCATTTT. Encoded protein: CAVRGGDDWETQHF.

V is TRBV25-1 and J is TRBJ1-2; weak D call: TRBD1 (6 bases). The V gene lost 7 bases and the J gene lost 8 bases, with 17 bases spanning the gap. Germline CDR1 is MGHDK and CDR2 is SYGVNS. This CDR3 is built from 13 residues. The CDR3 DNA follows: TGTGCCAGCAAGGGGGATGGCTATGGCGGCTACACCTTC. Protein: CASKGDGYGGYTF.

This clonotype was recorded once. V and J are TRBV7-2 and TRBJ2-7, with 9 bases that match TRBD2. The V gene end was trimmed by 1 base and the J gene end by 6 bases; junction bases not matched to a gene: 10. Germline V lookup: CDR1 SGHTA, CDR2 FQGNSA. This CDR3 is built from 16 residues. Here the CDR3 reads CASSLGSSGTMGEQYF. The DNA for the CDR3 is TGTGCCAGCAGCTTAGGATCTAGCGGGACCATGGGCGAGCAGTACTTC.

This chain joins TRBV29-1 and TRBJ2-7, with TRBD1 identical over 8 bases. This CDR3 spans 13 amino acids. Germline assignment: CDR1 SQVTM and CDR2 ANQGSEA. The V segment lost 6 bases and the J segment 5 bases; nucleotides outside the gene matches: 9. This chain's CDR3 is CSVDLGTGHEQYF. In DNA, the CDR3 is TGCAGCGTCGACCTCGGGACAGGCCACGAGCAGTACTTC.

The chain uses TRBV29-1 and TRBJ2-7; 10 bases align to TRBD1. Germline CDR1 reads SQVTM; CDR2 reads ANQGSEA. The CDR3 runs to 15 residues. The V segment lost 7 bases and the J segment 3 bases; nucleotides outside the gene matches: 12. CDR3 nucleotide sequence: TGCAGCGCCGGGACAGGGGAGAACTTGGGCTACGAGCAGTACTTC. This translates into CSAGTGENLGYEQYF.

The CDR3 loop is CASSQGQGYGYTF. The CDR3 DNA is TGTGCCAGCAGCCAGGGACAGGGGTATGGCTACACCTTC. The chain carries TRBV5-5 and TRBJ1-2, with 10 bases lining up with TRBD1. The trim removed 4 bases at V and 5 bases at J, leaving 2 bases unmatched. The CDR3 is 13 amino acids. From germline, CDR1 is SGHKS and CDR2 YYEKEE (reference sequence).

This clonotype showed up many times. The CDR3 loop is CASSTPFGNYGYTF. The CDR3 DNA sequence: TGTGCCAGCAGCACCCCGTTCGGAAACTATGGCTACACCTTC. The chain recombines TRBV7-9 with TRBJ1-2; D gene uncertain. Germline V gene sequence: CDR1 SEHNR, CDR2 FQNEAQ (reference sequence). This CDR3 contains 14 residues. Trimming removed 5 bases from V and 2 bases from J, with 12 bases in between. Full variable domain (remainder filled in from reference TRBV7-9 and TRBJ1-2): DTGVSQNPRHKITKRGQNVTFRCDPISEHNRLYWYRQTLGQGPEFLTYFQNEAQLEKSRLLSDRFSAERPKGSFSTLEIQRTEQGDSAMYLCASSTPFGNYGYTFGSGTRLTVV.

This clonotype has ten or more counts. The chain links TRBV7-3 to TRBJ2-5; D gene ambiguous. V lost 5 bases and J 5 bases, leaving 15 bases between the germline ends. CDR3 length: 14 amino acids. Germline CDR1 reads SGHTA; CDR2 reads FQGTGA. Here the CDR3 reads CASSHPYRWETQYF. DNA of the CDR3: TGTGCCAGCAGCCATCCATATCGATGGGAGACCCAGTACTTC.

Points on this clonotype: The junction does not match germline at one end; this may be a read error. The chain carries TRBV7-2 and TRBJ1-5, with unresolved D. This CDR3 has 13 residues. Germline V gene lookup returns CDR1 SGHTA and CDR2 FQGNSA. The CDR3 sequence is CASSLGIRQPQHF. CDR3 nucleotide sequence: TGCGCCAGCAGCCTCGGAATTCGGCAGCCCCAGCATTTT.

The CDR3 DNA reads TGCAGCGTTGAAGTAGGGGAATCCTACGAGCAGTACTTC. Amino acids: CSVEVGESYEQYF. V gene TRBV29-1 combines with J gene TRBJ2-7; maybe TRBD1 (5 bases). With 1 base removed from V and 1 base from J, the gap between germline ends came to 8 bases. Germline lookup yields CDR1 SQVTM and CDR2 ANQGSEA. The CDR3 runs to 13 residues.

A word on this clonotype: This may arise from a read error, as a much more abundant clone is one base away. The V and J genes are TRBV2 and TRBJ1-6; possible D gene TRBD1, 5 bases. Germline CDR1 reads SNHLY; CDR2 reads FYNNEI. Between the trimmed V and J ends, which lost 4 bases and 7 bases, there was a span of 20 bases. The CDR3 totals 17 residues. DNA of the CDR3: TGTGCCAGCAGTGGGCCCCAGGCTCGGACAATAAATTCACCCCTCCACTTT. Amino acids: CASSGPQARTINSPLHF.

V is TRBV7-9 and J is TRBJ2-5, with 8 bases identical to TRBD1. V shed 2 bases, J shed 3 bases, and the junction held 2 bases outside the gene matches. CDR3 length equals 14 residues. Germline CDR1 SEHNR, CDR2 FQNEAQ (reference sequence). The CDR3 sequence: CASSLQGAEETQYF. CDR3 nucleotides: TGTGCCAGCAGCTTACAGGGGGCAGAAGAGACCCAGTACTTC.

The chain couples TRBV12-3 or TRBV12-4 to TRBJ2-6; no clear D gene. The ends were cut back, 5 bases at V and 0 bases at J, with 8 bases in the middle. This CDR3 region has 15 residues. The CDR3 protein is CASSIQSSGANVLTF. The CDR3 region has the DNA TGTGCCAGCAGTATACAGAGCTCTGGGGCCAACGTCCTGACTTTC.

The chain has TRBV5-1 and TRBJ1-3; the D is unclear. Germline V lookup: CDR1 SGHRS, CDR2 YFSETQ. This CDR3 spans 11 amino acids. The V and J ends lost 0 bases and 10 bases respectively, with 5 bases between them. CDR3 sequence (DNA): TGCGCCAGCAGCTTGGAGAAGACCATATATTTT. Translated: CASSLEKTIYF.

In DNA, the CDR3 is TGTGCCAGCTCACCCTGGGACAGGGTCGACTATGGCTACACCTTC. Protein product: CASSPWDRVDYGYTF. The chain couples TRBV18 to TRBJ1-2; 9 bases are shared with TRBD1. The V and J ends lost 3 bases and 3 bases, in that order; junction bases with no gene match: 5. The CDR3 loop spans 15 amino acids. Germline lookup yields CDR1 KGHSH and CDR2 LQKENI.